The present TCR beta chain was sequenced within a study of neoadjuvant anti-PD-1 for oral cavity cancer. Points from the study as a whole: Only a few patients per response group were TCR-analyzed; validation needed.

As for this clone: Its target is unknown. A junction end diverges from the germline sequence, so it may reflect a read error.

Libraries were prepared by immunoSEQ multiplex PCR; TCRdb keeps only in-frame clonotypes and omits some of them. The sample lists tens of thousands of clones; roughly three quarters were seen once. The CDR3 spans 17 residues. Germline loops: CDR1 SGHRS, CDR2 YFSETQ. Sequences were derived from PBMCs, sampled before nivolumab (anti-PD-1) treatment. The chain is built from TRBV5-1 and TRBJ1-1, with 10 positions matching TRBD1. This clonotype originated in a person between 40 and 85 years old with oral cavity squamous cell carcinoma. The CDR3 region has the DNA TGCGCCAGCAGCTTCAGCCCGGGACAGGGGACGCGGTCTGACGCTTTCTTT. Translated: CASSFSPGQGTRSDAFF. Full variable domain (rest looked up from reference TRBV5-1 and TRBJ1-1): KAGVTQTPRYLIKTRGQQVTLSCSPISGHRSVSWYQQTPGQGLQFLFEYFSETQRNKGNFPGRFSGRQFSNSRSEMNVSTLELGDSALYLCASSFSPGQGTRSDAFFGQGTRLTVV.